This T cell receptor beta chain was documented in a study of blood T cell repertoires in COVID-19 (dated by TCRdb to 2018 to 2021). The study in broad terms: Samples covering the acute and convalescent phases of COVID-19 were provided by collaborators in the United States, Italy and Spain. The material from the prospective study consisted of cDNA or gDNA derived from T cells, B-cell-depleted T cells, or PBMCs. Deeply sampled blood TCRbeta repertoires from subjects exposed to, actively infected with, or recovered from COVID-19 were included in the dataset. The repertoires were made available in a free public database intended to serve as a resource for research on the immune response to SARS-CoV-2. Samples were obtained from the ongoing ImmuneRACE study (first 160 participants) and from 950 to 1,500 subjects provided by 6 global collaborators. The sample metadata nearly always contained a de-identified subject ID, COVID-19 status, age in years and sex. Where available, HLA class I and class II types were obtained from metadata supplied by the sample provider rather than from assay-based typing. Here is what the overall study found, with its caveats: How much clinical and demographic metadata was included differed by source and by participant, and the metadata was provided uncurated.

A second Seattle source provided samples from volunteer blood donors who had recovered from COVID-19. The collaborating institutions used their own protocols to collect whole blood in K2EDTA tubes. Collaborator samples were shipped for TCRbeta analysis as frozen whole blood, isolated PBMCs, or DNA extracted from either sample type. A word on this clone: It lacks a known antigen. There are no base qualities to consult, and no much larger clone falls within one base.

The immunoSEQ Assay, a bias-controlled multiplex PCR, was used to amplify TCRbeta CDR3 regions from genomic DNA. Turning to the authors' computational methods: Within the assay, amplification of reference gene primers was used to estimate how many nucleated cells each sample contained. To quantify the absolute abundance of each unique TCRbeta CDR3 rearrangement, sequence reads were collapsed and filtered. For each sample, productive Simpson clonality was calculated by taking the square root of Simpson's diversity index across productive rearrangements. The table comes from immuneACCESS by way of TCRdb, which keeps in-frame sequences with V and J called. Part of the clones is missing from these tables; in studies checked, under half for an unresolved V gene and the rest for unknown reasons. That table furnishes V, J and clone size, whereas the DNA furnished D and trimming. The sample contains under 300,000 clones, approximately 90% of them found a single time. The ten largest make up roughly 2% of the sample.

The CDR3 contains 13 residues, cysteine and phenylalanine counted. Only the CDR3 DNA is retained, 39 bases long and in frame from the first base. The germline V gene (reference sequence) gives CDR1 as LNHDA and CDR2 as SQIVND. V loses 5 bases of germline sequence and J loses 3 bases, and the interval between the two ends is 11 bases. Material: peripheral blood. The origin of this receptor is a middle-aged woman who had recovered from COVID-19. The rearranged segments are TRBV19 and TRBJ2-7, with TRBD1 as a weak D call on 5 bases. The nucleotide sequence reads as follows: TGTGCCAGTAGTCTCAGGGAAGGCTACGAGCAGTACTTC. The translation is CASSLREGYEQYF. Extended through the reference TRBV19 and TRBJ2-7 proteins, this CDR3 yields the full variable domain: DGGITQSPKYLFRKEGQNVTLSCEQNLNHDAMYWYRQDPGQGLRLIYYSQIVNDFQKGDIAEGYSVSREKKESFPLTVTSAQKNPTAFYLCASSLREGYEQYFGPGTRLTVT.